Shown below are 21 T cell receptor beta chains from a single sample sequenced in a study of cytomegalovirus exposure and HLA in healthy donors. Produced via immunoSEQ multiplex PCR; TCRdb's table is partial and in-frame only. The sample includes 150,000 to 250,000 clones, approximately 82% seen only once; the top ten take about an eighth. The sample comprised PBMCs. The receptor source for this set is a woman aged 25 to 39 in good health and CMV-seropositive.

This clone appeared a single time. V usage is TRBV4-2 and J usage is TRBJ2-7; the match to TRBD1 covers 10 bases. Germline CDR1 LGHNA, CDR2 YNFKEQ. V lost 1 base to trimming and J lost 3 bases; unmatched junction nucleotides: 6. This CDR3 spans 16 amino acids. DNA for the CDR3: TGTGCCAGCAGCCAAGGCCACCGGGACAGGGGCTACGAGCAGTACTTC. It encodes CASSQGHRDRGYEQYF.

The V gene is TRBV9, the J gene TRBJ2-5; D may be TRBD2 (5 bases). V gave up 2 bases and J gave up 4 bases, with 9 bases separating them. The V gene's germline CDR1 is SGDLS and CDR2 YYNGEE. The CDR3 contains 13 residues. The CDR3, as DNA: TGTGCCAGCAGCGTGTTCAGCGGAGAGACCCAGTACTTC. It specifies CASSVFSGETQYF.

The J gene is TRBJ2-1, the V gene TRBV11-3, with 7 nucleotides matching TRBD2. CDR1 is SGHNT, CDR2 YENEEA, per germline. V lost 0 bases and J lost 4; bases outside the gene matches: 6. This CDR3 has 16 amino acids. The CDR3 region is CASSLEGSGEYNEQFF. The CDR3, as DNA: TGTGCCAGCAGCTTAGAGGGCAGCGGGGAGTACAATGAGCAGTTCTTC.

The gene calls are TRBV11-2 and TRBJ2-7, with TRBD2 matching 7 bases. After removal of 3 bases from V and 4 bases from J, the junction contained 9 bases not matched to a gene. CDR3 length: 15 amino acids. Looked up from germline, CDR1 is SGHAT and CDR2 is FQNNGV. CDR3 nucleotide sequence: TGTGCCAGCAGCTTCCTCAGGGCGGGGGATTACGAGCAGTACTTC. Protein product: CASSFLRAGDYEQYF.

The chain combines TRBV2 with TRBJ2-5; D is unclear. The CDR3 has 13 residues. Germline V gene lookup returns CDR1 SNHLY and CDR2 FYNNEI. The V end lost 9 bases, the J end lost 0 bases, and 11 bases lay between the germline ends. In DNA, the CDR3 is TGTGCCAGTACCAGGATGTACCAAGAGACCCAGTACTTC. Translating it yields CASTRMYQETQYF.

This clone appeared a single time. The chain employs TRBV18 and TRBJ2-1; D might be TRBD2 (7 bases). Trimming removed 3 bases from V and 5 bases from J, with 14 bases in between. The germline CDR1 and CDR2 sequences are KGHSH and LQKENI. CDR3 length equals 15 residues. The CDR3 here is CASSPVGGGDNEQFF. The CDR3, as DNA: TGTGCCAGCTCACCTGTAGGGGGAGGGGACAATGAGCAGTTCTTC.

The V and J genes are TRBV14 and TRBJ2-5; 7 bases are shared with TRBD2. CDR1 is SGHDN and CDR2 is FVKESK in the germline V gene. This CDR3 region has 15 residues. V trimming: 5 bases; J trimming: 0 bases; junction bases outside the gene matches: 6. For the CDR3, the DNA is TGTGCCAGCAGCTTCGGGACTATAGACCAAGAGACCCAGTACTTC. It encodes CASSFGTIDQETQYF.

This clone was recorded many times. The chain recombines TRBV2 with TRBJ1-3, with no clear D. Germline CDR1 and CDR2: SNHLY and FYNNEI. This CDR3 has 12 residues. V was shortened by 7 bases and J by 3 bases, with 7 bases between the two germline ends. The CDR3 sequence: CASTGLGNTIYF. The CDR3 nucleotides read TGTGCCAGCACTGGGCTTGGAAACACCATATATTTT.

The rearrangement links TRBV9 to TRBJ2-1; D might be TRBD2 (6 bases). CDR3 length equals 14 residues. The germline V gene encodes CDR1 SGDLS and CDR2 YYNGEE. Trimming pared 3 bases from V and 0 bases from J, leaving 7 bases between. DNA for the CDR3: TGTGCCAGCAGCGGCGGGACCTCCTACAATGAGCAGTTCTTC. It is translated as CASSGGTSYNEQFF.

V is TRBV7-6 and J is TRBJ2-1, with 10 nucleotides matching TRBD2. The CDR3 is made up of 15 amino acids. CDR1 is SGHVS, CDR2 FNYEAQ, per germline. The ends lost 5 bases at V and 3 bases at J; junction bases unmatched: 4. This CDR3 is CASSSPSGSYNEQFF. CDR3 DNA: TGTGCCAGCAGCAGTCCTAGCGGGAGCTACAATGAGCAGTTCTTC.

The V call is TRBV30, the J call TRBJ2-5; D gene unclear. Trimming took 0 bases from V and 1 from J, leaving 6 bases between them. CDR1 and CDR2 from the germline V gene are GTSNPN and SVGIG (reference sequence). This CDR3 has 13 amino acids. The CDR3 nucleotides are TGTGCCTGGAGTGTGAACATCCAAGAGACCCAGTACTTC. Amino acids: CAWSVNIQETQYF.

The chain links TRBV15 to TRBJ2-7; TRBD1 might be the D (5 bases). V lost 4 bases to trimming and J lost 0 bases, with 16 bases between them. There are 16 residues in the CDR3. CDR1 and CDR2 (germline): LNHNV, YYDKDF (reference sequence). CDR3: CATSNTGGLSSYEQYF. The CDR3 DNA reads as TGTGCCACCAGCAACACAGGCGGTCTTAGCTCCTACGAGCAGTACTTC. Together with reference TRBV15 and TRBJ2-7, the CDR3 gives the full variable domain: DAMVIQNPRYQVTQFGKPVTLSCSQTLNHNVMYWYQQKSSQAPKLLFHYYDKDFNNEADTPDNFQSRRPNTSFCFLDIRSPGLGDTAMYLCATSNTGGLSSYEQYFGPGTRLTVT.

This chain connects TRBV5-4 to TRBJ2-5; TRBD1 agrees at 7 bases. With V trimmed by 6 bases and J by 4 bases, 6 bases remained unmatched. Germline-derived CDR1 and CDR2 are SGHNT and YYREEE (reference sequence). The CDR3 covers 13 residues. CDR3 sequence: CASMMTGRETQYF. In DNA form, the CDR3 reads TGTGCCAGCATGATGACAGGGAGAGAGACCCAGTACTTC.

For this clone: The same CDR3 is also encoded by other DNA sequences in this sample. The chain joins TRBV9 to TRBJ2-7; a weak D match, TRBD2 (6 bases). CDR1 and CDR2 (germline): SGDLS, YYNGEE. V was pared by 2 bases and J by 0 bases, with 9 bases between. The CDR3 extends over 14 amino acids. CDR3 sequence (DNA): TGTGCCAGCAGCGTTGGCGGGATCTCCTACGAGCAGTACTTC. Its translation: CASSVGGISYEQYF.

This clone was seen just once. The chain employs TRBV6-1 and TRBJ1-5; TRBD1 aligns across 8 bases. From germline, CDR1 is MNHNS and CDR2 SASEGT. The trim removed 4 bases at V and 5 bases at J, leaving 7 bases unmatched. This CDR3 contains 15 residues. The CDR3 sequence: CASSAQGARDQPQHF. CDR3 coding DNA: TGTGCCAGCAGTGCCCAGGGGGCAAGGGATCAGCCCCAGCATTTT.

The chain carries TRBV7-9 and TRBJ2-3; a possible D gene is TRBD2 (5 bases). V was pared by 0 bases and J by 4 bases, with 14 bases between. CDR3 length equals 16 residues. The germline V gene encodes CDR1 SEHNR and CDR2 FQNEAQ (reference sequence). Here the CDR3 reads CASSLAVEGLADTQYF. The CDR3 DNA is TGTGCCAGCAGCTTAGCTGTAGAGGGTCTGGCAGATACGCAGTATTTT.

This sequence joins TRBV20-1 and TRBJ2-5, with a possible D match to TRBD1 (5 bases). Looked up from germline, CDR1 is DFQATT and CDR2 is SNEGSKA (reference sequence). Trimming cost V 3 bases and J 7 bases, with 9 bases left between them. This CDR3 has 11 amino acids. The CDR3 DNA reads TGCAGTGCTAGGACAGTGGGGACCCAGTACTTC. Protein product: CSARTVGTQYF.

The chain employs TRBV14 and TRBJ2-1; no reliable D call. Looked up from germline, CDR1 is SGHDN and CDR2 is FVKESK. The CDR3 consists of 12 residues. The germline V and J ends were trimmed by 5 bases and 8 bases, with 10 bases remaining between them. Here the CDR3 DNA reads TGTGCCAGCAGCTACGGTGTCCATGAGCAGTTCTTC. Encoded protein: CASSYGVHEQFF.

The V gene is TRBV6-6, the J gene TRBJ1-1; D not certain. Trimming removed 7 bases at V and 3 bases at J, with 3 bases between. Germline V gene data show CDR1 as MNHNY and CDR2 as SVGAGI (reference sequence). The CDR3 loop spans 10 amino acids. The CDR3 sequence: CASTYTEAFF. CDR3 sequence (DNA): TGTGCCAGCACCTACACTGAAGCTTTCTTT.

This CDR3 reads CASRPGQMNTEAFF. CDR3 in DNA: TGTGCCAGCAGACCGGGACAGATGAACACTGAAGCTTTCTTT. The chain links TRBV6-1 to TRBJ1-1, with TRBD1 matching over 7 bases. This CDR3 is 14 amino acids long. In germline, CDR1 is MNHNS, CDR2 SASEGT. The junction had 4 bases not matched to a gene; V was cut back by 6 bases and J by 0 bases.

The sample holds one count of this clone. The J gene is TRBJ1-2, the V gene TRBV27; TRBD1 is a possible D gene (6 bases). Germline V CDR1 and CDR2: MNHEY, SMNVEV (reference sequence). This CDR3 contains 15 residues. Trimming left V 4 bases short and J 5 bases short, with 17 bases between. The CDR3 region is CASSSEARGNYGYTF. In nucleotides, the CDR3 is TGTGCCAGCAGTTCAGAGGCCAGGGGAAATTATGGCTACACCTTC.